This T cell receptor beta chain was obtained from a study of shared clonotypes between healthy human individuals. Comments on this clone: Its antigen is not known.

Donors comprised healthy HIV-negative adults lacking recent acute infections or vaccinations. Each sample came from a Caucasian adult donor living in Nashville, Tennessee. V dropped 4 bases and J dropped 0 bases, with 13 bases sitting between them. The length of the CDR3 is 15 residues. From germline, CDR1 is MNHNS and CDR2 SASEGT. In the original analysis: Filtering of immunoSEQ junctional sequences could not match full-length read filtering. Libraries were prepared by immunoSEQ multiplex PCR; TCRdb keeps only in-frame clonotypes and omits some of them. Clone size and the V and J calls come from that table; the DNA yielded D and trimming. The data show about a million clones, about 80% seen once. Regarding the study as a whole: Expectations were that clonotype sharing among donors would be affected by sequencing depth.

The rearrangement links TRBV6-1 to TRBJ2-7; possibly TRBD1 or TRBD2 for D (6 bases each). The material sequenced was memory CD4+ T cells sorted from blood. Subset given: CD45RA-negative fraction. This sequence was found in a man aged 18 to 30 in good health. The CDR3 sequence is CASSARGGSSYEQYF. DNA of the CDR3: TGTGCCAGCAGTGCCCGAGGGGGGAGCTCCTACGAGCAGTACTTC.